The 30 T cell receptor beta chains below were found in one sample sequenced in a study of PD-L1 blockade in urothelial cancer. This sample's time point: peripheral blood 6 weeks after treatment start. Clones were sequenced by immunoSEQ multiplex PCR, and TCRdb holds only the in-frame ones, with some missing. The sample yields about 36,000 clones, approximately 80% seen once. Sample: PBMCs, taken around atezolizumab (anti-PD-L1) treatment. These TCRs come from a man aged 40-55 years with urothelial cancer.

The chain has TRBV4-3 and TRBJ2-1; the match to TRBD2 covers 8 bases. CDR1 LGHNA and CDR2 YSLEER come from the germline V gene. Trimming removed 8 bases from V and 9 bases from J; junction bases left unmatched: 15. This CDR3 contains 15 residues. CDR3 in DNA: TGCGCCAGCGGGGGCAGGGTCGATGCGGGGGGTGAGCAGTTCTTC. This codes for CASGGRVDAGGEQFF.

This clone appeared once. The rearrangement joins TRBV28 to TRBJ2-3, with 7 bases matching TRBD2. J was trimmed by 8 bases and V by 6 bases; bases with no gene match: 17. The CDR3 has 16 amino acids. CDR1 is MDHEN, CDR2 SYDVKM, per germline. Here the CDR3 DNA reads TGTGCCAGCAGATCCCTCAAGAACTGGGCGGGAGTTACGCAGTATTTT. It yields the protein CASRSLKNWAGVTQYF.

The chain is built from TRBV7-9 and TRBJ2-5, with D possibly being TRBD1 (5 bases). Germline lookup yields CDR1 SEHNR and CDR2 FQNEAQ (reference sequence). This CDR3 has 15 residues. The V end lost 0 bases, the J end lost 5 bases, and 13 bases lay between the germline ends. CDR3 residues: CASSLAAGYGETQYF. The CDR3 DNA is TGTGCCAGCAGCTTAGCGGCAGGGTACGGGGAGACCCAGTACTTC. Combining the CDR3 with reference TRBV7-9 and TRBJ2-5 gives the whole variable domain DTGVSQNPRHKITKRGQNVTFRCDPISEHNRLYWYRQTLGQGPEFLTYFQNEAQLEKSRLLSDRFSAERPKGSFSTLEIQRTEQGDSAMYLCASSLAAGYGETQYFGPGTRLLVL.

The gene calls are TRBV14 and TRBJ2-5; D is possibly TRBD2 (7 bases). CDR3 length: 16 amino acids. Germline CDR1 is SGHDN and CDR2 is FVKESK. V lost 4 bases and J lost 1, with 16 bases in between. CDR3 coding DNA: TGTGCCAGCAGCCTAAAGGGGGGGGGTCCCCAAGAGACCCAGTACTTC. It translates to CASSLKGGGPQETQYF.

This clone was recorded once. This chain connects TRBV4-3 to TRBJ1-1; 8 nucleotides agree with TRBD1. The length of the CDR3 is 16 residues. V shed 4 bases, J shed 1 base, and the junction held 8 bases outside the gene matches. Germline values: CDR1 LGHNA, CDR2 YSLEER. In DNA form, the CDR3 reads TGCGCCAGCAGCCGGGAATCCGGGACAGGGAACACTGAAGCTTTCTTT. It encodes CASSRESGTGNTEAFF.

The CDR3 DNA sequence: TGTGCCAGTAGTACCCGGACTAGCGGGAGTAGTGGTGAGCAGTTCTTC. The encoded protein is CASSTRTSGSSGEQFF. The chain couples TRBV19 to TRBJ2-1, with 13 nucleotides matching TRBD2. The CDR3 runs to 16 residues. J was trimmed by 9 bases and V by 4 bases; bases with no gene match: 9. CDR1 is LNHDA, CDR2 SQIVND, per germline (reference sequence).

This sequence joins TRBV4-2 and TRBJ2-4; tentative D call: TRBD2 (6 bases). CDR3 length: 16 amino acids. Per the germline V gene, CDR1 is LGHNA and CDR2 is YNFKEQ. V gave up 0 bases and J gave up 3 bases, with 12 bases separating them. In DNA, the CDR3 is TGTGCCAGCAGCCAAGAGGGAGGTTTGGTCAAAAACATTCAGTACTTC. This sequence encodes CASSQEGGLVKNIQYF.

This chain connects TRBV19 to TRBJ2-6; the match to TRBD1 covers 7 bases. CDR1 is LNHDA and CDR2 is SQIVND in the germline V gene (reference sequence). The CDR3 has 15 amino acids. The ends lost 7 bases at V and 2 bases at J; junction bases unmatched: 5. The CDR3 DNA follows: TGTGCCAGTAACCCGACAGGGACTGGGGCCAACGTCCTGACTTTC. It translates to CASNPTGTGANVLTF.

The chain recombines TRBV7-2 with TRBJ2-5, with 9 nucleotides matching TRBD2. Germline CDR1 reads SGHTA; CDR2 reads FQGNSA. V lost 1 base to trimming and J lost 3 bases; unmatched junction nucleotides: 0. This CDR3 region has 14 residues. CDR3 nucleotides: TGTGCCAGCAGCTTAGGACTAGCGGAAGAGACCCAGTACTTC. Protein product: CASSLGLAEETQYF. Drawing the rest from reference TRBV7-2 and TRBJ2-5, the complete variable domain is GAGVSQSPSNKVTEKGKDVELRCDPISGHTALYWYRQSLGQGLEFLIYFQGNSAPDKSGLPSDRFSAERTGGSVSTLTIQRTQQEDSAVYLCASSLGLAEETQYFGPGTRLLVL.

The chain uses TRBV7-3 and TRBJ2-2, with TRBD1 identical over 7 bases. The germline V gene has CDR1 SGHTA and CDR2 FQGTGA. Losses at the gene ends were 6 bases for V and 2 bases for J; bases not matched to a gene: 9. The CDR3 length is 16 residues. CDR3 bases: TGTGCCAGCAGACTAGGTGGGGACAGTAACACCGGGGAGCTGTTTTTT. Amino acids: CASRLGGDSNTGELFF.

The chain employs TRBV27 and TRBJ1-5, with TRBD1 matching 7 bases. Trimming at V came to 2 bases and at J to 0 bases, leaving 7 bases not matched to a gene. The CDR3 is made up of 17 amino acids. Germline V gene lookup returns CDR1 MNHEY and CDR2 SMNVEV (reference sequence). Here the CDR3 DNA reads TGTGCCAGCAGTTTAAGAGGGACAGCCTATAGCAATCAGCCCCAGCATTTT. The encoded protein is CASSLRGTAYSNQPQHF.

The chain uses TRBV7-8 and TRBJ1-1; D unresolved. The V gene lost 8 bases and the J gene lost 3 bases, with 16 bases spanning the gap. Germline CDR1 reads SGHVS; CDR2 reads FQNEAQ. The CDR3 runs to 14 residues. Here the CDR3 reads CASSPGSPDTEAFF. CDR3 nucleotides: TGTGCCAGCTCCCCCGGGAGTCCCGACACTGAAGCTTTCTTT.

J is TRBJ2-3 and V is TRBV27; tentative D call: TRBD2 (6 bases). V shed 4 bases and J shed 2 bases, with 19 bases lying between them. The CDR3 has 17 amino acids. The germline CDR1 and CDR2 sequences are MNHEY and SMNVEV (reference sequence). Here the CDR3 reads CASSSGTLPPFTDTQYF. In DNA, the CDR3 is TGTGCCAGCAGTTCGGGGACTCTCCCACCTTTCACAGATACGCAGTATTTT.

This chain uses TRBV30 with TRBJ2-1; 8 nucleotides line up with TRBD2. Germline trimming cut 4 bases from V and 7 bases from J; bases unmatched to any gene: 9. The CDR3 is 14 amino acids. CDR1 is GTSNPN and CDR2 is SVGIG in the germline V gene (reference sequence). CDR3 loop: CAWTPASGLNEQFF. The CDR3 coding sequence is TGTGCCTGGACCCCGGCTAGCGGGTTAAATGAGCAGTTCTTC. The full variable domain, with the rest looked up from reference TRBV30 and TRBJ2-1, is SQTIHQWPATLVQPVGSPLSLECTVEGTSNPNLYWYRQAAGRGLQLLFYSVGIGQISSEVPQNLSASRPQDRQFILSSKKLLLSDSGFYLCAWTPASGLNEQFFGPGTRLTVL.

The chain is built from TRBV5-1 and TRBJ1-3; 8 bases match TRBD1. V was clipped by 0 bases and J by 2 bases; unmatched bases: 4. Germline loops: CDR1 SGHRS, CDR2 YFSETQ. The CDR3 is made up of 16 amino acids. In DNA form, the CDR3 reads TGCGCCAGCAGCTTGGACCTGACAGGGGCTGGAAACACCATATATTTT. This encodes CASSLDLTGAGNTIYF.

The V gene is TRBV7-9, the J gene TRBJ2-5; 7 bases map to TRBD2. There are 13 residues in the CDR3. From germline, CDR1 is SEHNR and CDR2 FQNEAQ (reference sequence). The trim removed 6 bases at V and 2 bases at J, leaving 3 bases unmatched. As DNA, the CDR3 is TGTGCCAGCAGGGGAGCGGGACAAGAGACCCAGTACTTC. Encoded protein: CASRGAGQETQYF.

CDR3 protein: CATSSPTGTYEQYF. The CDR3 coding sequence is TGTGCCACCAGTTCACCCACAGGGACCTACGAGCAGTACTTC. The chain recombines TRBV15 with TRBJ2-7, with D perhaps matching TRBD1 (6 bases). The germline gives CDR1 LNHNV, CDR2 YYDKDF (reference sequence). The CDR3 contains 14 residues. Trimming pared 6 bases from V and 2 bases from J, leaving 14 bases between.

The chain uses TRBV6-1 and TRBJ2-1, with TRBD2 identical over 14 bases. The CDR3 spans 15 residues. V lost 7 bases and J lost 9; bases outside the gene matches: 8. Germline V lookup: CDR1 MNHNS, CDR2 SASEGT. The CDR3 here is CASNPRLAGGVEQFF. The CDR3 bases are TGTGCCAGCAATCCGAGACTAGCGGGAGGGGTTGAGCAGTTCTTC.

This rearrangement joins TRBV7-8 to TRBJ1-1; 11 bases align to TRBD1. V trimming: 5 bases; J trimming: 12 bases; junction bases outside the gene matches: 11. The CDR3 length is 14 residues. Looked up from germline, CDR1 is SGHVS and CDR2 is FQNEAQ. CDR3 in DNA: TGTGCCAGCAGCCTAAGTGGGACAGGGGGTCAAACTTTCTTT. Its protein product is CASSLSGTGGQTFF.

This clone was seen a handful of times. The chain links TRBV28 to TRBJ1-2; no reliable D call. Trimming left V 2 bases short and J 8 bases short, with 12 bases between. CDR3 size: 13 residues. Germline V gene lookup returns CDR1 MDHEN and CDR2 SYDVKM. This CDR3 is CASSLGVPGGYTF. CDR3 nucleotides: TGTGCCAGCAGTTTAGGGGTCCCGGGAGGCTACACCTTC.

This clone was picked up one time. The chain couples TRBV5-1 to TRBJ2-6, with 7 bases aligning to TRBD2. CDR3 length: 16 residues. Losses at the gene ends were 4 bases for V and 0 bases for J; bases not matched to a gene: 4. Germline V gene lookup returns CDR1 SGHRS and CDR2 YFSETQ. Here the CDR3 reads CASSGGTNSGANVLTF. In DNA form, the CDR3 reads TGCGCCAGCAGCGGGGGGACTAACTCTGGGGCCAACGTCCTGACTTTC.

This chain uses TRBV10-3 with TRBJ1-5, with D possibly TRBD1 on 5 matching bases. The CDR3 spans 14 residues. Between the trimmed V and J ends, which lost 7 bases and 3 bases, there was a span of 13 bases. CDR1 ENHRY and CDR2 SYGVKD come from the germline V gene. The CDR3 is CAIKGQGNNQPQHF. CDR3 nucleotide sequence: TGTGCCATCAAGGGGCAGGGTAACAATCAGCCCCAGCATTTT.

This chain joins TRBV18 and TRBJ1-1; unclear D gene. Germline V gene sequence: CDR1 KGHSH, CDR2 LQKENI. V lost 1 base and J 6 bases, leaving 18 bases between the germline ends. The CDR3 is 16 amino acids. This CDR3 reads CASSPRKGAAGAEAFF. The CDR3 DNA follows: TGTGCCAGCTCACCACGAAAGGGAGCAGCGGGAGCTGAAGCTTTCTTT. The full variable domain, rest sourced from reference TRBV18 and TRBJ1-1, is NAGVMQNPRHLVRRRGQEARLRCSPMKGHSHVYWYRQLPEEGLKFMVYLQKENIIDESGMPKERFSAEFPKEGPSILRIQQVVRGDSAAYFCASSPRKGAAGAEAFFGQGTRLTVV.

The CDR3 spells CASSQNRGRVSNQPQHF. The CDR3 DNA is TGTGCCAGCAGTCAAAACAGGGGGCGTGTGAGCAATCAGCCCCAGCATTTT. This rearrangement joins TRBV28 to TRBJ1-5; 9 bases map to TRBD1. Germline CDR1 is MDHEN and CDR2 is SYDVKM. The CDR3 runs 17 residues. V dropped 5 bases and J dropped 1; count of bases not matched to a gene: 9. The full variable domain, in which reference TRBV28 and TRBJ1-5 provide the parts outside the CDR3, is DVKVTQSSRYLVKRTGEKVFLECVQDMDHENMFWYRQDPGLGLRLIYFSYDVKMKEKGDIPEGYSVSREKKERFSLILESASTNQTSMYLCASSQNRGRVSNQPQHFGDGTRLSIL.

The chain carries TRBV5-6 and TRBJ2-5; D is uncertain. This CDR3 has 12 amino acids. CDR1 is SGHDT, CDR2 YYEEEE, per germline. Deletions cut 4 bases from V and 3 bases from J, with 7 bases between. The CDR3: CASSATEETQYF. The CDR3 DNA sequence: TGTGCCAGCAGCGCCACGGAAGAGACCCAGTACTTC.

A single count supports this clone. This chain uses TRBV9 with TRBJ2-3; no firm D call. Germline V gene lookup returns CDR1 SGDLS and CDR2 YYNGEE. V lost 1 base and J lost 1, with 10 bases in between. The CDR3 has 15 residues. The CDR3 DNA sequence: TGTGCCAGCAGCGTATCTTGGAGCGGCACAGATACGCAGTATTTT. This encodes CASSVSWSGTDTQYF.

This clone was recorded once. The CDR3 DNA sequence: TGTGCCAGCAGCGTAGGGCAGGGGGCGTTCTATGAGCAGTTCTTC. It is translated as CASSVGQGAFYEQFF. The genes are TRBV9 and TRBJ2-1; the match to TRBD1 covers 8 bases. Germline V gene data show CDR1 as SGDLS and CDR2 as YYNGEE. V trimming: 0 bases; J trimming: 8 bases; junction bases outside the gene matches: 7. The CDR3 covers 15 residues.

The genes are TRBV28 and TRBJ1-3, with D unresolved. The CDR3 spans 15 residues. Germline V lookup: CDR1 MDHEN, CDR2 SYDVKM. V was trimmed by 4 bases and J by 2 bases, leaving 12 bases between them. The CDR3 coding sequence is TGTGCCAGCAGTTCCCTTCCAACGGCTGGAAACACCATATATTTT. It yields the protein CASSSLPTAGNTIYF. The full variable domain, its missing parts supplied by reference TRBV28 and TRBJ1-3, is DVKVTQSSRYLVKRTGEKVFLECVQDMDHENMFWYRQDPGLGLRLIYFSYDVKMKEKGDIPEGYSVSREKKERFSLILESASTNQTSMYLCASSSLPTAGNTIYFGEGSWLTVV.

The chain couples TRBV7-3 to TRBJ2-2, with a weak D call TRBD1 (7 bases). In germline, CDR1 is SGHTA, CDR2 FQGTGA. The V end was cut by 10 bases, the J end by 7 bases, with 16 bases between. The CDR3 is 13 amino acids. The CDR3 spells CATRRGQDGELFF. In DNA form, the CDR3 reads TGTGCCACCCGGAGGGGGCAGGACGGGGAGCTGTTTTTT.

The chain is built from TRBV4-2 and TRBJ2-2, with D unresolved. The CDR3 length is 14 residues. V was clipped by 3 bases and J by 6 bases, with 11 bases between them. Germline assignment: CDR1 LGHNA and CDR2 YNFKEQ. This CDR3 reads CASSHEMSPGELFF. The CDR3 nucleotides read TGTGCCAGCAGCCATGAGATGTCGCCCGGGGAGCTGTTTTTT.